These T cell receptor beta chains were read from a single sample in a study of CD8+ T cells in alopecia areata. Measured with immunoSEQ multiplex PCR; TCRdb has only the in-frame clones, and not every one. The table has 95,000 to 150,000 clones, about 50% seen once. The starting material was CD4+ T cells sorted from blood, obtained at week 4, from a patient treated with tofacitinib. These receptor sequences come from a human donor with alopecia areata. CDR3s include the opening cysteine and the closing phenylalanine or tryptophan. The D gene is left open where the match is weak. The size entry is marked missing in some rows and otherwise reads once, few, many or a size class.

DNA	CDR3	V	J	D	length	size
TGCAGCGCCCTGGACAGGAACCTAGATACGCAGTATTTT	CSALDRNLDTQYF	TRBV29-1	TRBJ2-3	TRBD1	13	few
TGTGCCAGCAGCTGGCTGGGCGATGGCTACACCTTC	CASSWLGDGYTF	TRBV5-6	TRBJ1-2	.	12	.
TGCGCCAGCAGCCAAGCGGCTAGCGGGGTAAGGGAGCAGTACTTC	CASSQAASGVREQYF	TRBV4-1	TRBJ2-7	TRBD2	15	few
TGCGCCAGCTCAAAGGACACGGGAGAAGAGACCCAGTACTTC	CASSKDTGEETQYF	TRBV5-1	TRBJ2-5	.	14	.
TGTGCCACCAGCGCCAGTCAAGGAGAAAAACTGTTTTTT	CATSASQGEKLFF	TRBV15	TRBJ1-4	.	13	.
TGCAGCGTTGAGGGCCGGGGGGTTGAAAACTATGGCTACACCTTC	CSVEGRGVENYGYTF	TRBV29-1	TRBJ1-2	.	15	.
TGTGCCAGCAGTGAAGCAGGGCCCAATCAGCCCCAGCATTTT	CASSEAGPNQPQHF	TRBV25-1	TRBJ1-5	.	14	.
TGCAGCGTTGAGCCCGGCACAGATACGCAGTATTTT	CSVEPGTDTQYF	TRBV29-1	TRBJ2-3	.	12	medium-sized
TGCAGCGCGGGGCTTAGCGGGGGGCCAGATACGCAGTATTTT	CSAGLSGGPDTQYF	TRBV29-1	TRBJ2-3	TRBD2	14	.
TGTGCCAGCAGCCGTCGGGCGGGATTTAACGCAGATACGCAGTATTTT	CASSRRAGFNADTQYF	TRBV7-9	TRBJ2-3	.	16	few
TGTGCCATCCTTGACCCCGGGACAGGGAACAATGAGCAGTTCTTC	CAILDPGTGNNEQFF	TRBV15	TRBJ2-1	TRBD1	15	.
TGTGCCAGTAGTATGGGACTAGCGGACACAGATACGCAGTATTTT	CASSMGLADTDTQYF	TRBV19	TRBJ2-3	TRBD2	15	few
TGCAGCGTTGAGTACAGCCACAACGACTACGAGCAGTACTTC	CSVEYSHNDYEQYF	TRBV29-1	TRBJ2-7	.	14	.
TGTGCCTGGAGTAAGGTGGGCACTGAAGCTTTCTTT	CAWSKVGTEAFF	TRBV30	TRBJ1-1	.	12	.
TGCAGCGTCCTGAGCTCCTACAATGAGCAGTTCTTC	CSVLSSYNEQFF	TRBV29-1	TRBJ2-1	.	12	.
TGTGCCAGCAGTCCCCAGGGCGGTCAGTACTTC	CASSPQGGQYF	TRBV2	TRBJ2-7	.	11	few
TGTGCCTGGAGTCCTAGACAGGGATACACCGGGGAGCTGTTTTTT	CAWSPRQGYTGELFF	TRBV30	TRBJ2-2	TRBD1	15	.
TGTGCCAGCTCACCACGTGATACGCAGTATTTT	CASSPRDTQYF	TRBV18	TRBJ2-3	.	11	few
TGTGCCAGCGGATTTTGGGCCGGGGAGCTGTTTTTT	CASGFWAGELFF	TRBV2	TRBJ2-2	.	12	.
TGCAGCGTCGAGGGGACTAGCGACGAGCAGTACTTC	CSVEGTSDEQYF	TRBV29-1	TRBJ2-7	TRBD2	12	.
TGTGCCTGGAGCTTGATGAACACTGAAGCTTTCTTT	CAWSLMNTEAFF	TRBV30	TRBJ1-1	.	12	.
TGTGCCAGCAGCACCGGGACAGAGTACGAGCAGTACTTC	CASSTGTEYEQYF	TRBV11-2	TRBJ2-7	TRBD1	13	once
TGTGCCAGCAGTTACAGGGTGAGGACTGAAGCTTTCTTT	CASSYRVRTEAFF	TRBV6-5	TRBJ1-1	.	13	few
TGCGCCAGCAGTTCCGGGACAGCCAACAATGAGCAGTTCTTC	CASSSGTANNEQFF	TRBV5-1	TRBJ2-1	TRBD1	14	.
TGTGCCAGCAGTGAGCGCACCAACACTGAAGCTTTCTTT	CASSERTNTEAFF	TRBV25-1	TRBJ1-1	.	13	.
TGTGCCAGCAGCGAGGGACAGGGAGAAATTAATGAAAAACTGTTTTTT	CASSEGQGEINEKLFF	TRBV7-9	TRBJ1-4	TRBD1	16	.
TGCAGCGTTAAAGCGGGAGGGCTCTACAATGAGCAGTTCTTC	CSVKAGGLYNEQFF	TRBV29-1	TRBJ2-1	TRBD2	14	.
TGTGCCAGTAGTAGCCCGCTAGCGGGATACAATGAGCAGTTCTTC	CASSSPLAGYNEQFF	TRBV19	TRBJ2-1	TRBD2	15	.
TGCGCCAGCAGCTTGGCGGGTCGCTATGGCTACACCTTC	CASSLAGRYGYTF	TRBV5-1	TRBJ1-2	.	13	.
TGTGCCAGCAGTGACGGACTAGCGGGAGTAGGGACCCAGTACTTC	CASSDGLAGVGTQYF	TRBV25-1	TRBJ2-5	TRBD2	15	.
TGTGCCAGCAGCTTAGGATGGAGGGAGTACGAGCAGTACTTC	CASSLGWREYEQYF	TRBV7-2	TRBJ2-7	.	14	.
TGTGCCACCAGCAGAGATCTCGGGGGCAATCAGCCCCAGCATTTT	CATSRDLGGNQPQHF	TRBV15	TRBJ1-5	.	15	.
TGTGCCAGCAGTGAATGGACAGGGCGCTACGAGCAGTACTTC	CASSEWTGRYEQYF	TRBV6-1	TRBJ2-7	TRBD1	14	.
TGTGCCTCTGAAGGGGGGTCCAATGAGCAGTTCTTC	CASEGGSNEQFF	TRBV30	TRBJ2-1	.	12	.
TGCAGCGTAGGGACAGGGGAGAAGACCCAGTACTTC	CSVGTGEKTQYF	TRBV29-1	TRBJ2-5	TRBD1	12	few
TGCAGCGTTGGGACAGGGGGTAACTATGGCTACACCTTC	CSVGTGGNYGYTF	TRBV29-1	TRBJ1-2	TRBD1	13	few
TGTGCCAGCAGCACCCGACTAGCGGGAAGCTACAATGAGCAGTTCTTC	CASSTRLAGSYNEQFF	TRBV7-9	TRBJ2-1	TRBD2	16	few
TGTGCCAGCAGCTACGGACTCTCCAATAATGAAAAACTGTTTTTT	CASSYGLSNNEKLFF	TRBV27	TRBJ1-4	.	15	few
TGTGCCAGCAGCCTAAACCCGACAGGGACGCCCCAGCATTTT	CASSLNPTGTPQHF	TRBV11-2	TRBJ1-5	TRBD1	14	.
TGTGCCAGCAGCCCAGCGGGGCACTCCTACAATGAGCAGTTCTTC	CASSPAGHSYNEQFF	TRBV7-3	TRBJ2-1	TRBD2	15	.
TGTGCCAGCAGCCCCCTACAGGGAGGAACTGAAGCTTTCTTT	CASSPLQGGTEAFF	TRBV9	TRBJ1-1	.	14	.
TGTGCCTGGAGACAGCCCGGACTAGCGGGATCCAATGAGCAGTTCTTC	CAWRQPGLAGSNEQFF	TRBV30	TRBJ2-1	TRBD2	16	.
TGTGCCAGCAGCCACGACAGGGTCTATGGCTACACCTTC	CASSHDRVYGYTF	TRBV27	TRBJ1-2	TRBD1	13	many
TGTGCCAGCAGCTTAGCGAGGGCAGCGACTTACTCCTACGAGCAGTACTTC	CASSLARAATYSYEQYF	TRBV7-2	TRBJ2-7	.	17	.